This record covers a single TCR beta chain. Antigen unknown. The assay was immunoSEQ multiplex PCR, and TCRdb's table has in-frame clones only and misses some. The sample lists some 2,000,000 clones; about 95% were seen once. The CDR3 covers 15 residues. CDR1 SGHNT and CDR2 YYREEE come from the germline V gene (reference sequence). V gave up 0 bases and J gave up 2 bases, with 9 bases separating them. This sample was included in a study of shared clonotypes between healthy human individuals. Study-wide findings and caveats: Estimated richness values were generally larger in naive subsets than in memory subsets.

This TCR was recovered from a man between 18 and 35 years old in good health. Sequencing input: naive CD4+ T cells sorted from blood. Subset indicated: CD45RA+ positively selected. V and J are TRBV5-4 and TRBJ2-1, with D perhaps TRBD1 (6 bases). The CDR3 bases are TGTGCCAGCAGCTTGGCGGCAGGGGCCTACAATGAGCAGTTCTTC. Translated: CASSLAAGAYNEQFF.